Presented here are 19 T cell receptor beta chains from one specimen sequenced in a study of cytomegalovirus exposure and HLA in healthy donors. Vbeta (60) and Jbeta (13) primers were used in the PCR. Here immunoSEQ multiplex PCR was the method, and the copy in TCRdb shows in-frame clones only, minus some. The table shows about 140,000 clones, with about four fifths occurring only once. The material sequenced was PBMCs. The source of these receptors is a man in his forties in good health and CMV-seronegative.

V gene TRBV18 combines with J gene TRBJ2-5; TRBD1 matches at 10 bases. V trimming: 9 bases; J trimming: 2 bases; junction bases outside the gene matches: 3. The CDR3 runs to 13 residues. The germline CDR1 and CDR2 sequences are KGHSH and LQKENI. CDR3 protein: CASSDRGQETQYF. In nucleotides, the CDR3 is TGTGCCAGTTCGGACAGGGGGCAAGAGACCCAGTACTTC.

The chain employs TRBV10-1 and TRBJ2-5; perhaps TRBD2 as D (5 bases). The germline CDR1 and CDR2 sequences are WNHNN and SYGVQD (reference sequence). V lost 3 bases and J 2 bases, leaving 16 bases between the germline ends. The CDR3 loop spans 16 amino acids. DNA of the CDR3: TGCGCCAGCAGTGACCCTCGAGGGAGCTCGCAAGAGACCCAGTACTTC. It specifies CASSDPRGSSQETQYF.

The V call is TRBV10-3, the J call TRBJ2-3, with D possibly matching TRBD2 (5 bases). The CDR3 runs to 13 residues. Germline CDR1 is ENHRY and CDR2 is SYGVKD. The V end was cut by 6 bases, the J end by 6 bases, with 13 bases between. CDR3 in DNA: TGTGCCATCAGCCCGGGGAATATCGATACGCAGTATTTT. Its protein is CAISPGNIDTQYF.

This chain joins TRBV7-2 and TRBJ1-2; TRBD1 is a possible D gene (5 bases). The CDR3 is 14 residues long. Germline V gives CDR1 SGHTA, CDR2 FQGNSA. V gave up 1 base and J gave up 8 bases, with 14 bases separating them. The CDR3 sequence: CASSLGGTRTGYTF. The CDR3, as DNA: TGTGCCAGCAGCTTAGGGGGCACCCGGACGGGCTACACCTTC.

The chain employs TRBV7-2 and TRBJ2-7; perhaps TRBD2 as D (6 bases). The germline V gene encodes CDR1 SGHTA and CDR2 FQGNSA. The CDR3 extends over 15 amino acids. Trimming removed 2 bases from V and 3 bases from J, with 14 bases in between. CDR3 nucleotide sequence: TGTGCCAGCAGCTTAACGGCTAGCGCGCTCTACGAGCAGTACTTC. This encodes CASSLTASALYEQYF. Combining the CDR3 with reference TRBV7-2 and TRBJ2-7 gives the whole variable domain GAGVSQSPSNKVTEKGKDVELRCDPISGHTALYWYRQSLGQGLEFLIYFQGNSAPDKSGLPSDRFSAERTGGSVSTLTIQRTQQEDSAVYLCASSLTASALYEQYFGPGTRLTVT.

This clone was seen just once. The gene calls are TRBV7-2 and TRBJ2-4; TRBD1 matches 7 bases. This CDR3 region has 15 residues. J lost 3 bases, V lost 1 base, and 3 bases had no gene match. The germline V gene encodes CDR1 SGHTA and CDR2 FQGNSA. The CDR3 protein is CASSLDRGGKNIQYF. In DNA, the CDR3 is TGTGCCAGCAGCTTAGACAGGGGTGGCAAAAACATTCAGTACTTC.

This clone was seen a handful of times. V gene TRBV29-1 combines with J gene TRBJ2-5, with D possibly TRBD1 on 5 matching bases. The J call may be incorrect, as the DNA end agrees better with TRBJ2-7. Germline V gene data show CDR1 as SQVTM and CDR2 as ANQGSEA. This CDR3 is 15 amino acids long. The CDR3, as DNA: TGCAGCGTTGAAGTAATGTCGACAGTCTCCTACGAGCAGTACTTC. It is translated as CSVEVMSTVSYEQYF.

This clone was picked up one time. CDR3 in amino acids: CASSEEGGEQYF. For the CDR3, the DNA is TGCGCCAGCAGTGAAGAAGGGGGCGAGCAGTACTTC. The chain combines TRBV10-2 with TRBJ2-5, with TRBD1 as a possible D gene (6 bases). The J call may be wrong; the DNA end is better matched by TRBJ2-7. The V gene's germline CDR1 is WSHSY and CDR2 SAAADI. The CDR3 extends over 12 amino acids.

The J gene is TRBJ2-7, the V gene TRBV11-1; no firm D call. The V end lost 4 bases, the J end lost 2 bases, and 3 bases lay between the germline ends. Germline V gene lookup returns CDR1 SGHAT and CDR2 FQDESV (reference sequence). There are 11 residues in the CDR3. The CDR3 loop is CASSSTYEQYF. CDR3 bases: TGTGCCAGCAGCTCCACCTACGAGCAGTACTTC.

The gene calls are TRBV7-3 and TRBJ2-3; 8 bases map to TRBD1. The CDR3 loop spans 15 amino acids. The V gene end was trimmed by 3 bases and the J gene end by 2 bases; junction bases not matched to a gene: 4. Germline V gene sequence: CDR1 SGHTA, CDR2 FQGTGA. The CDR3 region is CASSLDRVYTDTQYF. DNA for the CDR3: TGTGCCAGCAGCTTGGACAGGGTTTACACAGATACGCAGTATTTT.

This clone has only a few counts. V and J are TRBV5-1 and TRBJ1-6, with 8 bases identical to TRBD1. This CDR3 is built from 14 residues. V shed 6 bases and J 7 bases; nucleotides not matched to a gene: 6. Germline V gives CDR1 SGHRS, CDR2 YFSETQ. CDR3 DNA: TGCGCCAGCAACACCGGGACAGGAAATTCACCCCTCCACTTT. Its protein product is CASNTGTGNSPLHF.

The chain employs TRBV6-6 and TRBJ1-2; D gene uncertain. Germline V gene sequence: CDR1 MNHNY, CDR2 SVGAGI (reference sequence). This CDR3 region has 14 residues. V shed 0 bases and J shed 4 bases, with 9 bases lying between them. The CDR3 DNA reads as TGTGCCAGCAGTTACTCAACAGCCAGCTATGGCTACACCTTC. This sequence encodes CASSYSTASYGYTF.

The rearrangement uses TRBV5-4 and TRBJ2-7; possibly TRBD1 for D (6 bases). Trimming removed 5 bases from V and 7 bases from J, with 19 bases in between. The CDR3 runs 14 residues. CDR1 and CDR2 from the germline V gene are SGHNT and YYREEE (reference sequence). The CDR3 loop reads CASSFFNRESEQYF. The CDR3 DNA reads TGTGCCAGCAGTTTTTTTAACAGGGAAAGTGAGCAGTACTTC.

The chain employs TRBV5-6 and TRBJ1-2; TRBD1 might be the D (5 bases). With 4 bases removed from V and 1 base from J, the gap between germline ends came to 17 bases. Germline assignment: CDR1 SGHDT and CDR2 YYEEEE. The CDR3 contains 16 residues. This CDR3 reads CASSGGADVYNYGYTF. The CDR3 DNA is TGTGCCAGCAGCGGAGGGGCCGACGTGTATAACTATGGCTACACCTTC.

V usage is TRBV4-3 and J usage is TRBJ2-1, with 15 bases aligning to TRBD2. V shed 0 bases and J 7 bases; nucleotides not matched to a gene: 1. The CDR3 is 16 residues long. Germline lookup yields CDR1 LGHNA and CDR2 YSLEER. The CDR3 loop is CASSQDGTSGGNEQFF. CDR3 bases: TGCGCCAGCAGCCAAGATGGGACTAGCGGGGGGAATGAGCAGTTCTTC.

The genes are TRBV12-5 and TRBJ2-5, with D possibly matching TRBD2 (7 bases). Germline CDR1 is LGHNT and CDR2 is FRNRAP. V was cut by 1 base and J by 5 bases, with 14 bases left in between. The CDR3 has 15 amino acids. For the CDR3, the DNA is TGTGCTAGTGGTTTGGGTGAGGGGGGGGTTGAGACCCAGTACTTC. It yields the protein CASGLGEGGVETQYF. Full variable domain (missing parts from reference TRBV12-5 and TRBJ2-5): DARVTQTPRHKVTEMGQEVTMRCQPILGHNTVFWYRQTMMQGLELLAYFRNRAPLDDSGMPKDRFSAEMPDATLATLKIQPSEPRDSAVYFCASGLGEGGVETQYFGPGTRLLVL.

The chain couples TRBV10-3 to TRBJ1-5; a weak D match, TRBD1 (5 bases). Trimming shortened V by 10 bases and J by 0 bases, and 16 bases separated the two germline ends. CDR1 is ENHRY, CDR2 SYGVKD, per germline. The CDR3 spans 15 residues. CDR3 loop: CATRLAGVSNQPQHF. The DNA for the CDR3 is TGTGCCACCCGTTTAGCGGGGGTTAGCAATCAGCCCCAGCATTTT.

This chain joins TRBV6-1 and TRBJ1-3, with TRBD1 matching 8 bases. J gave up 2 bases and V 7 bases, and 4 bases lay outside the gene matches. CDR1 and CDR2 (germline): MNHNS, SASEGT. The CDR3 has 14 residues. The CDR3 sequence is CASTLDRAGNTIYF. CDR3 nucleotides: TGTGCCAGCACGTTGGACAGGGCTGGAAACACCATATATTTT.

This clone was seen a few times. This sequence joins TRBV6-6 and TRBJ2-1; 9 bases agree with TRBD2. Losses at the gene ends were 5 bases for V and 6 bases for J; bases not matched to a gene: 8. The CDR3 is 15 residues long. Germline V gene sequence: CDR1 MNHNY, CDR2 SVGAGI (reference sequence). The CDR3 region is CASSPGTSRFNEQFF. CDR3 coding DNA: TGTGCCAGCAGTCCCGGGACTAGCCGTTTCAATGAGCAGTTCTTC.